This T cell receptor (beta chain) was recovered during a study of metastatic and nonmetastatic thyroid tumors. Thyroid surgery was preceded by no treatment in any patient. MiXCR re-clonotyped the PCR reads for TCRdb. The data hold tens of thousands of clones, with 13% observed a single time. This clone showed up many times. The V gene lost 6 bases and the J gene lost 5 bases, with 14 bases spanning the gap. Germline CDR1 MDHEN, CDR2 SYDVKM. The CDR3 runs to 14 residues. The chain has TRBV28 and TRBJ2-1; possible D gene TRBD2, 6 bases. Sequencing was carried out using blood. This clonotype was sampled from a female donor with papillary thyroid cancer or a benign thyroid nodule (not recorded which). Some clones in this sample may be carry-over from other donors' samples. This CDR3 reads CASRVPGLDNEQFF. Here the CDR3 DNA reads TGTGCCAGCAGGGTACCGGGACTTGACAATGAGCAGTTCTTC.